This T cell receptor beta chain is drawn from a study of T cells in Graves' hyperthyroidism and ophthalmopathy. Regarding this clonotype: The antigen is unknown.

TCR beta CDR3 sequences were amplified from RNA transcripts. Using the HTBI primer set, a first-round RT-PCR was run on the TCR CDR3. TCRdb recomputed calls from the multiplex PCR reads with MiXCR, one row per CDR3 protein. The sample lists 560,000 or so distinct CDR3 sequences; 35% to 55% were seen once. Whole-study results and caveats: Stable hyperthyroidism was separated from ophthalmopathy by a model based on 13 V-J features. Expanded thyroid clonotypes (above 0.001) were mostly also found in blood.

For the diagnoses, clinical symptoms, serum thyroxine and TRAb, thyroid ultrasound and orbital computed tomography were used. Sequenced input: peripheral blood or thyroid tissue (not recorded which). The source is a woman younger than 30 with Graves' hyperthyroidism.

The DNA of the CDR3 is TGTGCCAGCAGCTTAACAGGCACACGTTCAGAGACCCAGTACTTC. The encoded protein is CASSLTGTRSETQYF. The chain carries TRBV7-3 and TRBJ2-5; D unclear. The V gene lost 0 bases and the J gene lost 4 bases, with 12 bases spanning the gap. The CDR3 has 15 residues. Germline-derived CDR1 and CDR2 are SGHTA and FQGTGA.